This T cell receptor beta chain was recorded in a study of blood T cell repertoires in COVID-19. Original processing methods: Amplification with reference gene primers provided the estimates of nucleated cell counts. Data came from immunoSEQ multiplex PCR; TCRdb stores just in-frame clones and leaves some out. V and J calls and clone size follow that table, whereas D and trimming were derived from the DNA. The sample shows nearly 400,000 clones, nearly 90% of them seen only once. Germline V CDR1 and CDR2: ENHRY, SYGVKD. CDR3 length equals 15 residues. Trimming stripped 4 bases from V and 7 bases from J, with 17 bases between.

The chain uses TRBV10-3 and TRBJ2-1; D is perhaps TRBD1 (5 bases). Source material: PBMCs or T cells enriched from blood (not recorded which). The source of this sequence is a woman aged 25-40 years who had recovered from COVID-19. The CDR3 is CAISGGDLLGNEQFF. CDR3 nucleotide sequence: TGTGCCATCAGTGGGGGCGATCTACTGGGTAATGAGCAGTTCTTC.